These 18 T cell receptor beta chains came from one sample sequenced in a study of T cells in Graves' hyperthyroidism and ophthalmopathy. Amplified TCR beta CDR3 regions derived from RNA transcripts. The HTBI set primed first-round TCR CDR3 RT-PCR. TCRdb fed the multiplex PCR reads into MiXCR, producing one record per CDR3 protein. This sample has around 600,000 distinct CDR3 sequences, with 14% found just once. The sequencing input was blood. The receptors derive from a woman aged 45 to 65 with Graves' ophthalmopathy.

At least ten counts were recorded for this clonotype. The chain carries TRBV24-1 and TRBJ2-1; 11 positions agree with TRBD2. J was trimmed by 6 bases and V by 5 bases; bases with no gene match: 11. Looked up from germline, CDR1 is KGHDR and CDR2 is SFDVKD. The CDR3 has 17 residues. The CDR3 DNA sequence: TGTGCCACCAGTGGCTCAGGTAGCGGGAGGGCCTCCAATGAGCAGTTCTTC. It translates to CATSGSGSGRASNEQFF.

This clonotype was counted between two and nine times. The genes are TRBV5-1 and TRBJ1-2; 7 bases align to TRBD1. The length of the CDR3 is 13 residues. Germline V gene lookup returns CDR1 SGHRS and CDR2 YFSETQ. V trimming: 0 bases; J trimming: 8 bases; junction bases outside the gene matches: 4. The CDR3 is CASSLEQGKGYTF. The CDR3 DNA reads as TGCGCCAGCAGCTTGGAACAGGGGAAAGGCTACACCTTC. Complete variable domain (other parts from reference TRBV5-1 and TRBJ1-2): KAGVTQTPRYLIKTRGQQVTLSCSPISGHRSVSWYQQTPGQGLQFLFEYFSETQRNKGNFPGRFSGRQFSNSRSEMNVSTLELGDSALYLCASSLEQGKGYTFGSGTRLTVV.

The rearrangement uses TRBV5-6 and TRBJ2-2; 10 bases map to TRBD2. J was trimmed by 4 bases and V by 5 bases; bases with no gene match: 8. This CDR3 is 16 amino acids long. Germline values: CDR1 SGHDT, CDR2 YYEEEE. DNA for the CDR3: TGTGCCAGCAGTCTCCTAGCGGGAGACGGCACCGGGGAGCTGTTTTTT. This encodes CASSLLAGDGTGELFF.

Of note for this clonotype: A much larger clonotype is one base distant, so this may be a read error. The J gene is TRBJ1-5, the V gene TRBV27; no clear D gene. V lost 3 bases, J lost 3 bases, and 6 bases lay in between. The CDR3 loop spans 13 amino acids. Germline assignment: CDR1 MNHEY and CDR2 SMNVEV (reference sequence). CDR3 in amino acids: CASSLRYNQPQHF. Written as DNA, the CDR3 is TGTGCCAGCAGTTTGAGATACAATCAGCCCCAGCATTTT.

This clonotype occurred a few times. The rearrangement links TRBV12-3 or TRBV12-4 to TRBJ1-2, with a weak D call TRBD1 (6 bases). The V end was cut by 6 bases, the J end by 3 bases, with 11 bases between. This CDR3 region has 13 residues. CDR3 in amino acids: CASSVGGHYGYTF. The CDR3 DNA is TGTGCCAGCAGCGTAGGGGGGCACTATGGCTACACCTTC.

In this sample, this clonotype turned up a few times. J is TRBJ2-1 and V is TRBV7-2; D may match TRBD1 or TRBD2 (5 bases each). V shed 4 bases and J shed 10 bases, with 14 bases lying between them. The CDR3 consists of 13 residues. The germline gives CDR1 SGHTA, CDR2 FQGNSA. In nucleotides, the CDR3 is TGTGCCAGCAGCTCGGGACCAGACCTGGAGCAGTTCTTC. This codes for CASSSGPDLEQFF.

This clonotype was seen ten or more times. The genes are TRBV28 and TRBJ2-1; 10 bases map to TRBD2. CDR1 and CDR2 from the germline V gene are MDHEN and SYDVKM. J gave up 7 bases and V 5 bases, and 8 bases lay outside the gene matches. This CDR3 region has 15 residues. Here the CDR3 DNA reads TGTGCCAGCAGTCACCTAGCGGGAGCGATTAATGAGCAGTTCTTC. This codes for CASSHLAGAINEQFF.

A few counts support this clonotype. The chain recombines TRBV7-2 with TRBJ2-1; the D gene is possibly TRBD2 (5 bases). The germline V and J ends were trimmed by 2 bases and 6 bases, with 17 bases remaining between them. There are 16 residues in the CDR3. Looked up from germline, CDR1 is SGHTA and CDR2 is FQGNSA. In DNA form, the CDR3 reads TGTGCCAGCAGCTTAAAGGGAGATGTTTGGTTCAATGAGCAGTTCTTC. Translated, it gives CASSLKGDVWFNEQFF.

The chain has TRBV5-6 and TRBJ1-6; tentatively, D is TRBD1 (6 bases). With 4 bases removed from V and 7 bases from J, the gap between germline ends came to 12 bases. CDR1 is SGHDT, CDR2 YYEEEE, per germline. The CDR3 extends over 14 amino acids. The CDR3 nucleotides are TGTGCCAGCAGCGTCCAGACAGGCAATTCACCCCTCCACTTT. This gives the protein CASSVQTGNSPLHF. Full variable domain (rest looked up from reference TRBV5-6 and TRBJ1-6): DAGVTQSPTHLIKTRGQQVTLRCSPKSGHDTVSWYQQALGQGPQFIFQYYEEEERQRGNFPDRFSGHQFPNYSSELNVNALLLGDSALYLCASSVQTGNSPLHFGNGTRLTVT.

Many counts were recorded for this clonotype. This chain uses TRBV19 with TRBJ2-7, with 10 bases that match TRBD2. Germline loops: CDR1 LNHDA, CDR2 SQIVND (reference sequence). J gave up 3 bases and V 3 bases, and 11 bases lay outside the gene matches. The CDR3 is made up of 17 amino acids. Written as DNA, the CDR3 is TGTGCCAGTAGTATGACTGGTCTAGCGGGAGCGATCTACGAGCAGTACTTC. It specifies CASSMTGLAGAIYEQYF.

A word on this clonotype: This may be a read error, as it is one base from a much larger clone. V usage is TRBV5-1 and J usage is TRBJ2-5; no clear D. Germline V gene lookup returns CDR1 SGHRS and CDR2 YFSETQ. The length of the CDR3 is 14 residues. The CDR3 loop reads CDSSAELNQETQYF. The CDR3 DNA reads as TGCGACAGCAGCGCGGAACTGAACCAAGAGACCCAGTACTTC. Full variable domain (outside the CDR3, taken from reference TRBV5-1 and TRBJ2-5): KAGVTQTPRYLIKTRGQQVTLSCSPISGHRSVSWYQQTPGQGLQFLFEYFSETQRNKGNFPGRFSGRQFSNSRSEMNVSTLELGDSALYLCDSSAELNQETQYFGPGTRLLVL.

The chain carries TRBV13 and TRBJ2-7; D is perhaps TRBD1 or TRBD2 (5 bases each). V was cut by 4 bases and J by 7 bases, with 14 bases left in between. Germline V gene data show CDR1 as PRHDT and CDR2 as FYEKMQ (reference sequence). The CDR3 runs to 13 residues. In nucleotides, the CDR3 is TGTGCCAGCAGCTCTATTGGGGGTTGGGAGCAGTACTTC. It encodes CASSSIGGWEQYF.

This clonotype came up many times. The V and J genes are TRBV28 and TRBJ2-7, with D unresolved. Trimming shortened V by 2 bases and J by 2 bases, and 13 bases separated the two germline ends. Germline CDR1 is MDHEN and CDR2 is SYDVKM. The CDR3 is 15 residues long. CDR3 sequence (DNA): TGTGCCAGCAGTTTACTGGCCGCAGTGGCCTACGAGCAGTACTTC. Encoded protein: CASSLLAAVAYEQYF.

This clonotype was recorded at least ten times. This chain uses TRBV7-9 with TRBJ1-1; no clear D. This CDR3 is built from 14 residues. The germline V gene has CDR1 SEHNR and CDR2 FQNEAQ (reference sequence). V shed 2 bases and J shed 2 bases, with 9 bases lying between them. The CDR3 spells CASSLIEVNTEAFF. CDR3 nucleotides: TGTGCCAGCAGCTTAATCGAGGTTAACACTGAAGCTTTCTTT.

This clonotype was seen at least ten times. The chain couples TRBV28 to TRBJ2-5, with TRBD2 matching 9 bases. The CDR3 consists of 15 residues. V dropped 3 bases and J dropped 5; count of bases not matched to a gene: 7. CDR1 and CDR2 (germline): MDHEN, SYDVKM. The chain's CDR3 is CASSFGTSQRETQYF. The DNA for the CDR3 is TGTGCCAGCAGTTTCGGGACTAGCCAAAGGGAGACCCAGTACTTC.

As for this clonotype: This could be a read error, since a much larger clone is one nucleotide away. The chain is built from TRBV9 and TRBJ2-7, with TRBD2 matching over 13 bases. The V gene's germline CDR1 is SGDLS and CDR2 YYNGEE. This CDR3 contains 16 residues. CDR3 nucleotide sequence: TGTGCCAGCAGCGTGGGACTAGCGGGACTTCTGAACGAGCGGTACTTC. Translation gives CASSVGLAGLLNERYF.

V and J are TRBV12-3 or TRBV12-4 and TRBJ2-1, with 9 bases identical to TRBD2. Losses at the gene ends were 5 bases for V and 5 bases for J; bases not matched to a gene: 10. The CDR3 has 16 amino acids. The CDR3 protein is CASSTPSGTSNNEQFF. The CDR3 bases are TGTGCCAGCAGTACCCCATCCGGGACTAGCAACAATGAGCAGTTCTTC.

At least ten counts were recorded for this clonotype. The genes are TRBV28 and TRBJ2-7; 12 bases align to TRBD2. The CDR3 spans 16 residues. Germline V gene sequence: CDR1 MDHEN, CDR2 SYDVKM. Trimming took 6 bases from V and 3 from J; bases not matched to a gene: 9. CDR3 sequence reads: CASRPTSGRLLYEQYF. The CDR3 nucleotides read TGTGCCAGCAGGCCAACTAGCGGGAGGCTCCTCTACGAGCAGTACTTC. Supplemented by reference TRBV28 and TRBJ2-7, the full variable domain reads DVKVTQSSRYLVKRTGEKVFLECVQDMDHENMFWYRQDPGLGLRLIYFSYDVKMKEKGDIPEGYSVSREKKERFSLILESASTNQTSMYLCASRPTSGRLLYEQYFGPGTRLTVT.